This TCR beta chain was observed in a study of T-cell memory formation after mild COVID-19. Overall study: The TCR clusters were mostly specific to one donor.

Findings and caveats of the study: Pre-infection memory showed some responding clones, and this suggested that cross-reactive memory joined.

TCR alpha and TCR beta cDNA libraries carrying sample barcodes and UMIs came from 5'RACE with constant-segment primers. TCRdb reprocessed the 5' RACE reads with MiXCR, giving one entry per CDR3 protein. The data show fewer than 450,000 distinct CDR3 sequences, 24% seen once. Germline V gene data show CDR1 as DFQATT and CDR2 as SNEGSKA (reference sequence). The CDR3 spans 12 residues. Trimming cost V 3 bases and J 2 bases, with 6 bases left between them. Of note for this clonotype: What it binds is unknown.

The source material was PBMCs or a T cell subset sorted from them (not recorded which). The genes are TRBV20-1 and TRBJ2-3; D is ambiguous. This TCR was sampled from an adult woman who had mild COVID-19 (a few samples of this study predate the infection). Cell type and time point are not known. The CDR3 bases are TGCAGTGCTAGTAAGGCCACAGATACGCAGTATTTT. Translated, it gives CSASKATDTQYF.